Listed below are T cell receptor beta chains from one sample, sequenced in a study of OX40 agonist ivuxolimab in advanced cancers. Method: immunoSEQ multiplex PCR; TCRdb's copy keeps in-frame clones and lacks some. The sample yields about 72,000 clones, roughly 90% seen once. Sequenced here: CD4+ or CD8+ T cells sorted from blood, sampled in a trial of the OX40 agonist ivuxolimab. Receptors originate from an adult with an advanced solid tumor such as melanoma, head and neck, liver or kidney cancer. Both conserved end residues are part of each CDR3. Not all rows give a size; the values are once, few, many and, for expanded clones, a class.

CDR3aa | v_gene | abundance | j_gene
CASSYTSGRATGELFF | TRBV27 | - | TRBJ2-2
CASSPGTGNSPLHF | TRBV18 | - | TRBJ1-6
CASSDYSLPEAFF | TRBV10-1 | - | TRBJ1-1
CASTEAGYGYTF | TRBV6-1 | - | TRBJ1-2
CASSSGTGNEKLFF | TRBV7-2 | - | TRBJ1-4
CASSLARVNNEQFF | TRBV7-2 | few | TRBJ2-1
CASSFFDTGELFF | TRBV11-3 | - | TRBJ2-2
CASSSGQGYGGYTF | TRBV11-2 | - | TRBJ1-2
CASSPPGTSSLYEQYF | TRBV18 | - | TRBJ2-7
CATSRDGLGDLTKNIQYF | TRBV15 | - | TRBJ2-4
CASSHGQANNEQFF | TRBV5-1 | - | TRBJ2-1
CASSGLRRGTGVDYGYTF | TRBV6-1 | - | TRBJ1-2
CASRAFWTGSNGYTF | TRBV6-1 | - | TRBJ1-2
CASSISDLIHNEQFF | TRBV19 | - | TRBJ2-1
CASSLLMGEAFF | TRBV11-3 | - | TRBJ1-1
CASSANFDTGELFF | TRBV2 | once | TRBJ2-2
CASSFIAGAYEQYF | TRBV7-2 | - | TRBJ2-7